This T cell receptor (beta chain) was obtained from a study of T cell changes during pregnancy in multiple sclerosis. This clone has a handful of counts. Germline loops: CDR1 MGHRA, CDR2 YSYEKL. V lost 0 bases and J 8 bases, leaving 19 bases between the germline ends. CDR3 length: 16 residues. TCRdb keeps only in-frame clones here, not all; method: immunoSEQ multiplex PCR. The data contain about 49,000 clones, almost 95% of them seen just once; the ten biggest clones take up 0.99%. V is TRBV4-1 and J is TRBJ1-2; D might be TRBD1 (6 bases). The sequence derives from a female donor with multiple sclerosis, enrolled in a pregnancy study. The source was peripheral blood, collected after pregnancy. CDR3 protein: CASSQDRSRGVGGYTF. The CDR3 region has the DNA TGCGCCAGCAGCCAAGATCGGTCCAGGGGTGTGGGGGGCTACACCTTC.